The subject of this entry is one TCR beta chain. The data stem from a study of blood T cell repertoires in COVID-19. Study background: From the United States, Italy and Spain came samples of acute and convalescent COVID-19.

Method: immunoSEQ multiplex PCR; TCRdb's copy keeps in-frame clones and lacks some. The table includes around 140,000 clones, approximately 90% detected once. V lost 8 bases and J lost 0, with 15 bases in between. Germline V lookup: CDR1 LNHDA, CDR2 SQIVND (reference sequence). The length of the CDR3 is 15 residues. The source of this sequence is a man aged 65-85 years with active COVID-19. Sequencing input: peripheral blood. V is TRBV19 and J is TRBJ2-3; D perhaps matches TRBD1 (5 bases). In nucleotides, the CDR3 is TGTGCCAGTGCCCCAGGGTACTCAAGCACAGATACGCAGTATTTT. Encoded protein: CASAPGYSSTDTQYF.